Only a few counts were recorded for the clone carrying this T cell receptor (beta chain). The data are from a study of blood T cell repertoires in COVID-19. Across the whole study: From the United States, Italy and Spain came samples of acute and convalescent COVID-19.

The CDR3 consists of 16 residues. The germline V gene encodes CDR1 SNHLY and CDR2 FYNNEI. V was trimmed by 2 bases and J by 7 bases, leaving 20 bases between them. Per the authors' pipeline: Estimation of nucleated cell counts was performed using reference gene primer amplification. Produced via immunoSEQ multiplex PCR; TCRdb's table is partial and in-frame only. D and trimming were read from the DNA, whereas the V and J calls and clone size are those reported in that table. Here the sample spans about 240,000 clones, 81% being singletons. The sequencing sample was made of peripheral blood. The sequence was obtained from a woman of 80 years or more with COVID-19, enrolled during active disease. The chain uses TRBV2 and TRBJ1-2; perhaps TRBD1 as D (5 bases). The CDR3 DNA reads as TGTGCCAGCAGTGAAACGCAGGGAAGATGGAATGGTGGCTACACCTTC. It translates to CASSETQGRWNGGYTF.